This TCR beta chain was sequenced during a study of OX40 agonist ivuxolimab in advanced cancers. Study-level results: Clonal expansion was among the lowest in partial responders at 0.1-3.0 mg/kg, especially CD8+.

The method was immunoSEQ multiplex PCR; TCRdb's version includes in-frame clones alone and lacks a portion of them. The table shows about 93,000 clones, with approximately 90% occurring only once. In the case of this clone: Its antigen is currently unknown.

Germline V CDR1 and CDR2: LNHNV, YYDKDF (reference sequence). This CDR3 region has 15 residues. Between the trimmed V and J ends, which lost 0 bases and 3 bases, there was a span of 9 bases. Here the sequenced sample was CD4+ or CD8+ T cells sorted from blood, taken in a trial of the OX40 agonist ivuxolimab. The genes are TRBV15 and TRBJ2-1; possible D gene TRBD1, 6 bases. The TCR comes from an adult with an advanced solid tumor such as melanoma, head and neck, liver or kidney cancer. The CDR3 sequence: CATSRDRGFYNEQFF. The CDR3 region has the DNA TGTGCCACCAGCAGAGACAGGGGATTCTACAATGAGCAGTTCTTC.